Presented here are 30 T cell receptor beta chains from one specimen sequenced in a study of T-cell memory formation after mild COVID-19. TCRdb reprocessed the 5' RACE reads via MiXCR and lists one record per CDR3 protein. The data show under 400,000 distinct CDR3 sequences, 25% to 30% seen once. Sequencing was carried out using PBMCs or a T cell subset sorted from them (not recorded which). Receptors were obtained from an adult woman who had mild COVID-19 (a few samples of this study predate the infection). Cell type and time point are not known.

In its sample, this clonotype was seen a few times. The rearrangement links TRBV7-9 to TRBJ1-2, with unresolved D. This CDR3 contains 10 residues. Between the trimmed V and J ends, which lost 7 bases and 6 bases, there was a span of 6 bases. Germline loops: CDR1 SEHNR, CDR2 FQNEAQ (reference sequence). CDR3 bases: TGTGCCAGCAATACCGATGGCTACACCTTC. Translated, it gives CASNTDGYTF. The full variable domain, completed using reference TRBV7-9 and TRBJ1-2, is DTGVSQNPRHKITKRGQNVTFRCDPISEHNRLYWYRQTLGQGPEFLTYFQNEAQLEKSRLLSDRFSAERPKGSFSTLEIQRTEQGDSAMYLCASNTDGYTFGSGTRLTVV.

Here the CDR3 DNA reads TGCGCCAGCAGCCCGGGACGGTCGGTAGTTGGCTACACCTTC. This gives the protein CASSPGRSVVGYTF. This chain connects TRBV4-3 to TRBJ1-2, with D possibly TRBD1 on 5 matching bases. Germline V CDR1 and CDR2: LGHNA, YSLEER. This CDR3 spans 14 amino acids. V was shortened by 4 bases and J by 7 bases, with 16 bases between the two germline ends.

The chain's CDR3 is CSVYTIGRANTEAFF. The CDR3 nucleotides read TGCAGCGTTTACACCATAGGGCGGGCTAACACTGAAGCTTTCTTT. The rearrangement joins TRBV29-1 to TRBJ1-1; D is undetermined. CDR3 size: 15 residues. V lost 5 bases and J lost 2, with 18 bases in between. The germline gives CDR1 SQVTM, CDR2 ANQGSEA.

This clonotype was counted between two and nine times. The rearrangement uses TRBV5-5 and TRBJ2-1; 8 bases line up with TRBD2. CDR1 and CDR2 from the germline V gene are SGHKS and YYEKEE (reference sequence). The CDR3 length is 17 residues. Trimming cost V 0 bases and J 0 bases; bases outside gene matches: 5. Here the CDR3 DNA reads TGTGCCAGCAGCTTGGCAAGCGGGGGCCTCTCCTACAATGAGCAGTTCTTC. Translated, it gives CASSLASGGLSYNEQFF.

The rearrangement joins TRBV6-2 or TRBV6-3 to TRBJ2-1, with 7 bases fitting TRBD1. The CDR3 extends over 16 amino acids. The junction had 11 bases not matched to a gene; V was cut back by 2 bases and J by 7 bases. Germline V gives CDR1 MNHEY, CDR2 SVGEGT. For the CDR3, the DNA is TGTGCCAGCAGTTACCGTCCGACAGGGAAGGTAAATGAGCAGTTCTTC. It translates to CASSYRPTGKVNEQFF.

The V call is TRBV20-1, the J call TRBJ2-3; D might be TRBD2 (6 bases). With 8 bases removed from V and 1 base from J, the gap between germline ends came to 10 bases. Germline V gene lookup returns CDR1 DFQATT and CDR2 SNEGSKA (reference sequence). The CDR3 loop spans 12 amino acids. The CDR3 coding sequence is TGCAGTTCGGGCGGGGGCACAGATACGCAGTATTTT. Translation gives CSSGGGTDTQYF.

This clonotype was observed once. The V gene is TRBV9, the J gene TRBJ2-7; 9 positions agree with TRBD2. This CDR3 is built from 14 residues. CDR1 is SGDLS and CDR2 is YYNGEE in the germline V gene. V lost 4 bases to trimming and J lost 3 bases; unmatched junction nucleotides: 5. The CDR3 DNA sequence: TGTGCCAGCAGCCCCTTTAGCGGGAGCTACGAGCAGTACTTC. It specifies CASSPFSGSYEQYF.

The chain has TRBV12-3 or TRBV12-4 and TRBJ2-5, with D perhaps TRBD2 (6 bases). The CDR3 totals 14 residues. V was cut by 5 bases and J by 2 bases, with 12 bases left in between. This CDR3 is CASSRRLDQETQYF. As DNA, the CDR3 is TGTGCCAGCAGTCGACGACTAGATCAAGAGACCCAGTACTTC.

V gene TRBV20-1 combines with J gene TRBJ2-7; D may be TRBD2 (5 bases). Trimming shortened V by 0 bases and J by 3 bases, and 12 bases separated the two germline ends. The CDR3 is 14 amino acids. Germline V CDR1 and CDR2: DFQATT, SNEGSKA (reference sequence). The CDR3: CSARDRGPRYEQYF. The DNA for the CDR3 is TGCAGTGCTAGAGATCGCGGGCCCCGCTACGAGCAGTACTTC.

The chain recombines TRBV6-5 with TRBJ1-1, with a possible D match to TRBD1 (6 bases). The germline gives CDR1 MNHEY, CDR2 SVGAGI. This CDR3 has 14 amino acids. The germline V and J ends were trimmed by 5 bases and 5 bases, with 15 bases remaining between them. The CDR3 region is CASSPSGAGTEAFF. The CDR3 DNA reads as TGTGCCAGCAGTCCTTCGGGGGCTGGGACTGAAGCTTTCTTT.

The table lists this clonotype with a few counts. The CDR3 DNA follows: TGTGCCAGCAGCTCTAGCGGGGGGCTTAATGAGCAGTTCTTC. Translated, it gives CASSSSGGLNEQFF. The V gene is TRBV7-2, the J gene TRBJ2-1; 11 nucleotides line up with TRBD2. CDR1 is SGHTA and CDR2 is FQGNSA in the germline V gene. This CDR3 is 14 amino acids long. With 4 bases clipped from V and 7 bases from J, the junction kept 3 bases outside the gene matches.

The chain couples TRBV12-3 or TRBV12-4 to TRBJ1-2; D gene uncertain. CDR3 size: 14 residues. V was shortened by 3 bases and J by 7 bases, with 15 bases between the two germline ends. The CDR3 reads CASSFPNPAGGYTF. The CDR3 nucleotides read TGTGCCAGCAGTTTCCCAAACCCAGCGGGTGGCTACACCTTC.

V and J are TRBV12-3 or TRBV12-4 and TRBJ2-7; TRBD1 matches at 8 bases. The CDR3 extends over 14 amino acids. The junction had 7 bases not matched to a gene; V was cut back by 6 bases and J by 3 bases. CDR3 region: CASSETGVGYEQYF. For the CDR3, the DNA is TGTGCCAGCAGCGAGACAGGGGTCGGCTACGAGCAGTACTTC.

The CDR3 protein is CASSTGTGGAQPQHF. The CDR3 nucleotides read TGTGCCAGCAGTACCGGGACAGGGGGAGCTCAGCCCCAGCATTTT. The rearrangement links TRBV6-5 to TRBJ1-5, with 11 bases aligning to TRBD1. V shed 5 bases and J 6 bases; nucleotides not matched to a gene: 6. The V gene's germline CDR1 is MNHEY and CDR2 SVGAGI. CDR3 length: 15 amino acids.

Regarding this clonotype: The junction and the germline gene differ at one end; a read error may be behind it. The chain recombines TRBV19 with TRBJ2-1; 10 bases agree with TRBD1. Germline values: CDR1 LNHDA, CDR2 SQIVND (reference sequence). This CDR3 spans 13 amino acids. CDR3 in amino acids: CASSVHPSGTGVF. The CDR3 DNA follows: TGTGCCAGTAGTGTCCACCCCTCCGGGACAGGGGTCTTC.

J is TRBJ1-5 and V is TRBV12-3 or TRBV12-4, with TRBD1 as a possible D gene (5 bases). V was clipped by 3 bases and J by 6 bases, with 18 bases between them. The CDR3 loop spans 16 amino acids. This chain's CDR3 is CASSFSYGGSRQPQHF. CDR3 coding DNA: TGTGCCAGCAGTTTCTCCTACGGGGGGAGTCGTCAGCCCCAGCATTTT.

The rearrangement uses TRBV6-5 and TRBJ1-2, with D possibly being TRBD1 (6 bases). Deletions cut 5 bases from V and 5 bases from J, with 15 bases between. This CDR3 spans 14 amino acids. The germline V gene has CDR1 MNHEY and CDR2 SVGAGI. CDR3 nucleotides: TGTGCCAGCAGTCAGCAGGACAGTCCTTATGGCTACACCTTC. It encodes CASSQQDSPYGYTF.

The rearrangement links TRBV4-3 to TRBJ1-2, with 10 bases matching TRBD1. CDR3 length equals 18 residues. Per the germline V gene, CDR1 is LGHNA and CDR2 is YSLEER. The ends lost 1 base at V and 4 bases at J; junction bases unmatched: 12. The CDR3 spells CASSQVPPGTGAGYGYTF. The CDR3 DNA sequence: TGCGCCAGCAGCCAAGTTCCACCCGGGACAGGGGCAGGCTATGGCTACACCTTC.

The chain carries TRBV12-3 or TRBV12-4 and TRBJ2-7; D is uncertain. The CDR3 runs to 11 residues. Deletions cut 6 bases from V and 5 bases from J, with 8 bases between. The CDR3 spells CASSAADEQYF. Written as DNA, the CDR3 is TGTGCCAGCAGCGCCGCGGACGAGCAGTACTTC.

This clonotype turned up a few times. The chain is built from TRBV29-1 and TRBJ1-3; TRBD1 matches 8 bases. V lost 5 bases, J lost 4 bases, and 4 bases stayed unmatched. This CDR3 region has 13 residues. The germline V gene has CDR1 SQVTM and CDR2 ANQGSEA. Here the CDR3 DNA reads TGCAGCGTTCGGACAGGGCCAGGAAACACCATATATTTT. It codes for CSVRTGPGNTIYF.

This clonotype has only a few counts. The chain recombines TRBV3-1 with TRBJ2-7; D is uncertain. The CDR3 length is 12 residues. Germline V gives CDR1 LGHDT, CDR2 YNNKEL (reference sequence). With 3 bases removed from V and 2 bases from J, the gap between germline ends came to 5 bases. In nucleotides, the CDR3 is TGTGCCAGCAGCCAGTTAACCTACGAGCAGTACTTC. Its translation: CASSQLTYEQYF.

This clonotype was seen only a few times. The chain employs TRBV7-9 and TRBJ1-6; 10 bases are shared with TRBD1. The length of the CDR3 is 16 residues. Germline trimming cut 5 bases from V and 5 bases from J; bases unmatched to any gene: 6. The V gene's germline CDR1 is SEHNR and CDR2 FQNEAQ (reference sequence). The CDR3 is CASSRYGQGDNSPLHF. In nucleotides, the CDR3 is TGTGCCAGCAGCCGGTACGGACAGGGGGATAATTCACCCCTCCACTTT.

The rearrangement links TRBV6-5 to TRBJ1-1; possible D gene TRBD1, 5 bases. CDR3 length: 16 residues. Germline V gene sequence: CDR1 MNHEY, CDR2 SVGAGI. V gave up 2 bases and J gave up 0 bases, with 13 bases separating them. CDR3 nucleotides: TGTGCCAGCAGTTACACCCCCTGGGGCCTGAACACTGAAGCTTTCTTT. Its protein product is CASSYTPWGLNTEAFF.

This clonotype was recorded a few times. The J gene is TRBJ1-4, the V gene TRBV7-9, with TRBD1 matching 8 bases. Germline V lookup: CDR1 SEHNR, CDR2 FQNEAQ (reference sequence). The length of the CDR3 is 16 residues. Losses at the gene ends were 5 bases for V and 3 bases for J; bases not matched to a gene: 8. CDR3 sequence (DNA): TGTGCCAGCAGCCCGGTACTGGACAGGGCTAATGAAAAACTGTTTTTT. Translated: CASSPVLDRANEKLFF.

This clonotype came up many times. The genes are TRBV18 and TRBJ2-2; weak D call: TRBD1 (5 bases). Deletions cut 5 bases from V and 1 base from J, with 8 bases between. The CDR3 is 14 residues long. Germline V gene sequence: CDR1 KGHSH, CDR2 LQKENI. The chain's CDR3 is CASSMGQNTGELFF. The CDR3 DNA reads TGTGCCAGCTCAATGGGGCAGAACACCGGGGAGCTGTTTTTT.

The V gene is TRBV3-1, the J gene TRBJ1-1; unclear D gene. CDR1 and CDR2 from the germline V gene are LGHDT and YNNKEL (reference sequence). This CDR3 spans 15 amino acids. V gave up 0 bases and J gave up 4 bases, with 12 bases separating them. As DNA, the CDR3 is TGTGCCAGCAGCCAAGATCGCGTTGTGGGCACTGAAGCTTTCTTT. Its protein is CASSQDRVVGTEAFF.

This clonotype was found many times. The rearrangement links TRBV12-3 or TRBV12-4 to TRBJ2-1; no clear D. CDR3 length: 11 amino acids. V dropped 8 bases and J dropped 4 bases, with 6 bases sitting between them. CDR3 amino acids: CASGSYNEQFF. CDR3 nucleotides: TGTGCCAGCGGCAGTTACAATGAGCAGTTCTTC.

The V call is TRBV20-1, the J call TRBJ2-7; the D is unclear. Germline V gives CDR1 DFQATT, CDR2 SNEGSKA (reference sequence). Between the trimmed V and J ends, which lost 5 bases and 4 bases, there was a span of 9 bases. The CDR3 has 11 amino acids. The CDR3 region is CSAYIVYEQYF. In nucleotides, the CDR3 is TGCAGTGCTTATATAGTATACGAGCAGTACTTC.

There are a few counts of this clonotype. This chain joins TRBV5-5 and TRBJ1-1; 9 nucleotides agree with TRBD1. Germline CDR1 reads SGHKS; CDR2 reads YYEKEE (reference sequence). The V and J ends lost 0 bases and 4 bases, in that order; junction bases with no gene match: 4. The CDR3 has 15 residues. CDR3 sequence (DNA): TGTGCCAGCAGCTTGGCGGGACAGGGCATCACTGAAGCTTTCTTT. Translating gives CASSLAGQGITEAFF.

V gene TRBV5-4 combines with J gene TRBJ2-3, with D unclear. The ends were cut back, 3 bases at V and 6 bases at J, with 11 bases in the middle. Germline V lookup: CDR1 SGHNT, CDR2 YYREEE (reference sequence). CDR3 length equals 13 residues. This CDR3 reads CASSSPRFDTQYF. The DNA for the CDR3 is TGTGCCAGCAGCTCCCCCCGTTTTGATACGCAGTATTTT. The full variable domain, its missing parts supplied by reference TRBV5-4 and TRBJ2-3, is ETGVTQSPTHLIKTRGQQVTLRCSSQSGHNTVSWYQQALGQGPQFIFQYYREEENGRGNFPPRFSGLQFPNYSSELNVNALELDDSALYLCASSSPRFDTQYFGPGTRLTVL.